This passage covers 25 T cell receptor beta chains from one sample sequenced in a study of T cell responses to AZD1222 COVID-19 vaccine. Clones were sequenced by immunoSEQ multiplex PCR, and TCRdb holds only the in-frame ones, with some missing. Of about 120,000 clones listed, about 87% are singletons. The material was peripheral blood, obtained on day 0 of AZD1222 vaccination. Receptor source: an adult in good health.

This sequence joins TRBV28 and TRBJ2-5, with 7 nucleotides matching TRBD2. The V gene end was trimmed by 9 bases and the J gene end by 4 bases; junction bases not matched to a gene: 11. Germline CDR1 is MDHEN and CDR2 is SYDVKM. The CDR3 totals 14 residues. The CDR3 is CASHGDLAGETQYF. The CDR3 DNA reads TGTGCCAGTCACGGGGACTTAGCGGGAGAGACCCAGTACTTC. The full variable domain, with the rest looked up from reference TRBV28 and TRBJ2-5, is DVKVTQSSRYLVKRTGEKVFLECVQDMDHENMFWYRQDPGLGLRLIYFSYDVKMKEKGDIPEGYSVSREKKERFSLILESASTNQTSMYLCASHGDLAGETQYFGPGTRLLVL.

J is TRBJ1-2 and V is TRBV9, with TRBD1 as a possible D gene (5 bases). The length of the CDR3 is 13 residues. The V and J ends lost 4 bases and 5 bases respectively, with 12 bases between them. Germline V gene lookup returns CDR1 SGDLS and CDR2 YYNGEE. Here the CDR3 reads CASSSTDRYGYTF. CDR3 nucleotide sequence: TGTGCCAGCAGCTCCACAGACAGATATGGCTACACCTTC. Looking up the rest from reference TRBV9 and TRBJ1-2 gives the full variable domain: DSGVTQTPKHLITATGQRVTLRCSPRSGDLSVYWYQQSLDQGLQFLIQYYNGEERAKGNILERFSAQQFPDLHSELNLSSLELGDSALYFCASSSTDRYGYTFGSGTRLTVV.

CDR3 amino acids: CASRTSGNTQYF. For the CDR3, the DNA is TGTGCCAGCAGGACTAGCGGAAATACGCAGTATTTT. The chain has TRBV2 and TRBJ2-3, with 9 bases matching TRBD2. Unmatched junction bases numbered 2, after V lost 6 bases and J lost 7 bases. This CDR3 region has 12 residues. The germline V gene encodes CDR1 SNHLY and CDR2 FYNNEI. The variable domain in full, completed from reference TRBV2 and TRBJ2-3, reads EPEVTQTPSHQVTQMGQEVILRCVPISNHLYFYWYRQILGQKVEFLVSFYNNEISEKSEIFDDQFSVERPDGSNFTLKIRSTKLEDSAMYFCASRTSGNTQYFGPGTRLTVL.

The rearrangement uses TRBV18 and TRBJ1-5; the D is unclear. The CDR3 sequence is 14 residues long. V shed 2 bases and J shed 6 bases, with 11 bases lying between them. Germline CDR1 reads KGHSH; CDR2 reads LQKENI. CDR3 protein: CASSPEREGQPQHF. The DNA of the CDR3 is TGTGCCAGCTCACCAGAAAGGGAGGGTCAGCCCCAGCATTTT.

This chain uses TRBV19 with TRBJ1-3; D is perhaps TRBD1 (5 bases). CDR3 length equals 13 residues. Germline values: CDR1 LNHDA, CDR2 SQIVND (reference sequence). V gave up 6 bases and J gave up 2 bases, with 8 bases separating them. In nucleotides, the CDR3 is TGTGCCAGTAGGCAGGGTCCTGGAAACACCATATATTTT. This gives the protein CASRQGPGNTIYF.

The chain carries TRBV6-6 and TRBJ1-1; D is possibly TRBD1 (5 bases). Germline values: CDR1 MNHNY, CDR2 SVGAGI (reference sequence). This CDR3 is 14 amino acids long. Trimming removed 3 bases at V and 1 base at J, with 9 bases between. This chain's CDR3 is CASSYGAGNTEAFF. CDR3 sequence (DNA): TGTGCCAGCAGTTATGGGGCCGGGAACACTGAAGCTTTCTTT.

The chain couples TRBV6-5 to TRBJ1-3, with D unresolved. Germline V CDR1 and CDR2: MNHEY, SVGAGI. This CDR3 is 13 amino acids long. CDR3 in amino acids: CATRPGSGNTIYF. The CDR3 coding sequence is TGTGCAACGCGCCCGGGATCAGGAAACACCATATATTTT.

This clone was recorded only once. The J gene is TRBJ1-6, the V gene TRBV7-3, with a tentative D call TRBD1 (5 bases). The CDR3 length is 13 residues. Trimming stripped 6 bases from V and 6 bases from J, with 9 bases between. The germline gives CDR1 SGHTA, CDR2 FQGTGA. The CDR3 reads CASRGGANSPLHF. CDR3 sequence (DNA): TGTGCCAGCAGGGGAGGGGCTAATTCACCCCTCCACTTT.

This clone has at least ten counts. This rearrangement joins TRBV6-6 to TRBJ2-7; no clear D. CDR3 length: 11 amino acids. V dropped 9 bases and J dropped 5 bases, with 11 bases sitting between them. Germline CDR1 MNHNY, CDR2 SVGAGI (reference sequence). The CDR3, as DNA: TGTGCCAGTAAACTCTTAGACGAGCAGTACTTC. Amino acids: CASKLLDEQYF.

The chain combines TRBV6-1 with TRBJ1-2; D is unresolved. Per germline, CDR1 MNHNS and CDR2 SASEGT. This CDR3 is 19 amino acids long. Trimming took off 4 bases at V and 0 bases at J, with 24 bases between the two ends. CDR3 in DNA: TGTGCCAGCAGTGGAAGGCTACCCGTTTCCCGTGGGACTAACTATGGCTACACCTTC. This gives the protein CASSGRLPVSRGTNYGYTF.

Here the CDR3 DNA reads TGTGCCAGCAGCCAAGGGGGAGTGAACACTGAAGCTTTCTTT. This codes for CASSQGGVNTEAFF. The chain joins TRBV3-1 (or the pseudogene TRBV3-2) to TRBJ1-1; D remains unclear. The length of the CDR3 is 14 residues. V lost 1 base to trimming and J lost 0 bases, with 6 bases between them. The germline V gene encodes CDR1 LGHDT and CDR2 YNNKEL (reference sequence).

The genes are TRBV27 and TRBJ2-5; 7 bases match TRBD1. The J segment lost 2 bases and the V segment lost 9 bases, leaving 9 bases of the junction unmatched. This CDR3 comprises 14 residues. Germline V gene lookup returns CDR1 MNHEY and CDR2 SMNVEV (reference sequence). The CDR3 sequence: CASYPTGRQETQYF. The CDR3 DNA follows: TGTGCCAGTTACCCGACAGGGCGACAAGAGACCCAGTACTTC.

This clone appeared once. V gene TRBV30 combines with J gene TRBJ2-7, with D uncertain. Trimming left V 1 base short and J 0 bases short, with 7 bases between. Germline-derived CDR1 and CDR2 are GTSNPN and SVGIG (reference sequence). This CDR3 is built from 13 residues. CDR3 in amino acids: CAWSGPNSYEQYF. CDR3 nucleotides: TGTGCCTGGAGTGGACCGAACTCCTACGAGCAGTACTTC.

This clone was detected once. The CDR3 region is CASSQVGSRAFF. In DNA, the CDR3 is TGTGCCAGCAGCCAAGTGGGTAGTCGAGCTTTCTTT. The chain is built from TRBV3-1 (or the pseudogene TRBV3-2) and TRBJ1-1; D is undetermined. The V end lost 1 base, the J end lost 10 bases, and 10 bases lay between the germline ends. CDR1 and CDR2 from the germline V gene are LGHDT and YNNKEL (reference sequence). This CDR3 has 12 residues.

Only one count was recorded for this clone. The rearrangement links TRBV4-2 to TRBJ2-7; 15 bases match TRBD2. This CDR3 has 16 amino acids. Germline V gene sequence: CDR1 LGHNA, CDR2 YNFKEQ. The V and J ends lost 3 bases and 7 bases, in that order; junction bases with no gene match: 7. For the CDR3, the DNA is TGTGCCAGCAGCCAGGTCATTGGGACTAGCGGGGGGGAGCAGTACTTC. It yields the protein CASSQVIGTSGGEQYF.

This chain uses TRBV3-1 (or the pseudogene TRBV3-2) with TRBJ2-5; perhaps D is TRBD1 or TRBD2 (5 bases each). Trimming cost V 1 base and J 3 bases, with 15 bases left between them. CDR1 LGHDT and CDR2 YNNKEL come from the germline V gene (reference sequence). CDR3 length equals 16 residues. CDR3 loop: CASSQAGQGRKETQYF. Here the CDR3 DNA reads TGTGCCAGCAGCCAAGCAGGGCAGGGACGAAAAGAGACCCAGTACTTC.

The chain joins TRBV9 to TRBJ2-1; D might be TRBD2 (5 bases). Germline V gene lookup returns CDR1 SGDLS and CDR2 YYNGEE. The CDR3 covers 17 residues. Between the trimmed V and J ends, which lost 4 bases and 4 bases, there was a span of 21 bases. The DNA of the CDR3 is TGTGCCAGCAGCCCAACCATCCAGCGGTCTTATTACAATGAGCAGTTCTTC. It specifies CASSPTIQRSYYNEQFF.

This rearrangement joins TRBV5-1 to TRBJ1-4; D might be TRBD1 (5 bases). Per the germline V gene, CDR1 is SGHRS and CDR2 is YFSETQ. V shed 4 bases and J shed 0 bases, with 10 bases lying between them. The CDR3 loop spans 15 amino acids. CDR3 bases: TGCGCCAGCAGCCTCTTACAGGCAACTAATGAAAAACTGTTTTTT. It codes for CASSLLQATNEKLFF. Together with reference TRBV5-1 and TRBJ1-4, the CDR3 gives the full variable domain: KAGVTQTPRYLIKTRGQQVTLSCSPISGHRSVSWYQQTPGQGLQFLFEYFSETQRNKGNFPGRFSGRQFSNSRSEMNVSTLELGDSALYLCASSLLQATNEKLFFGSGTQLSVL.

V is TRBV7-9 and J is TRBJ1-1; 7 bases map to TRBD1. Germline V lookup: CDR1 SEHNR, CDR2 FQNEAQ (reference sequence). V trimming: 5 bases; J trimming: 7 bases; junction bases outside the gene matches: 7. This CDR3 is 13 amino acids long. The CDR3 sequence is CASSPDREGEAFF. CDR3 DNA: TGTGCCAGCAGCCCCGACAGGGAGGGTGAAGCTTTCTTT.

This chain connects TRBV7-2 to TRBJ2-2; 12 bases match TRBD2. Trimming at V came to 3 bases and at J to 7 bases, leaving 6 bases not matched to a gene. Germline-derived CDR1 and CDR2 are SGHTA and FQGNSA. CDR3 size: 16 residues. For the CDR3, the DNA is TGTGCCAGCAGCTTTAGACTAGCGGGAGCGGGCGGGGAGCTGTTTTTT. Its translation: CASSFRLAGAGGELFF.

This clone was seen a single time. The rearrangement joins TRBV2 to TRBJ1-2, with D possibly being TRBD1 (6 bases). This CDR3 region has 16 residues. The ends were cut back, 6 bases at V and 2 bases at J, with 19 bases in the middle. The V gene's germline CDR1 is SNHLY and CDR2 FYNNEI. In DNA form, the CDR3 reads TGTGCCAGCAGGTTCACAGGGATTTTCCTCAACTATGGCTACACCTTC. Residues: CASRFTGIFLNYGYTF.

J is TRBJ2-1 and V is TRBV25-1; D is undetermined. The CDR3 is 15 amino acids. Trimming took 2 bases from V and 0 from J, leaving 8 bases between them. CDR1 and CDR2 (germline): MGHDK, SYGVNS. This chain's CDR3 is CASSEISASYNEQFF. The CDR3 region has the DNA TGTGCCAGCAGTGAAATATCGGCCTCCTACAATGAGCAGTTCTTC.

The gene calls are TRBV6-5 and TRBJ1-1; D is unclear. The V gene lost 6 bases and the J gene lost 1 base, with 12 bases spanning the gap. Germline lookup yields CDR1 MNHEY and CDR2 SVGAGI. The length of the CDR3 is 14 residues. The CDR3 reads CASSRKPWNTEAFF. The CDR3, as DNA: TGTGCCAGCAGCCGAAAACCATGGAACACTGAAGCTTTCTTT.

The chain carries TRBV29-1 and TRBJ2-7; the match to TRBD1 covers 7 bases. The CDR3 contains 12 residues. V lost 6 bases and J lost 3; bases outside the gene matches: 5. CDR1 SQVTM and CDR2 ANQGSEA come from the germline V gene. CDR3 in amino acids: CSVKDRDYEQYF. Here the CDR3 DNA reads TGCAGCGTGAAAGACAGGGACTACGAGCAGTACTTC.

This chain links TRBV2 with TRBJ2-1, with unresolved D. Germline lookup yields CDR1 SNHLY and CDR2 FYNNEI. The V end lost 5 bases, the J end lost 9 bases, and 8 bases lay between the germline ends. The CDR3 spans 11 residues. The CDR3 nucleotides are TGTGCCAGCAGTCAGGAGATTGAGCAGTTCTTC. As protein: CASSQEIEQFF.